This T cell receptor (beta chain) was observed in a study of Tregs in tolerant kidney transplant recipients. Unstimulated Tregs (CD4+CD25+CD127-) and CD4+CD25- non-Tregs were sorted from PBMCs. About this clone itself: Its antigen is undetermined.

Repertoires were generated with immunoSEQ multiplex PCR, while TCRdb's copy carries only in-frame clones and drops some. The table records tens of thousands of clones, 65% to 85% of them present only once. Study-level findings and limits: Expanding Tregs on activated donor B cells appeared to best identify donor-specific TCRbeta clones. No direct test of biological reproducibility was done here.

This CDR3 has 15 amino acids. This TCR came from a human donor in good health. The sequenced sample consisted of CD4+ T cells from blood. V is TRBV21-1 and J is TRBJ2-3. TRBV21-1 is a pseudogene segment. CDR3 protein: CASRTGTIPTDTQYF. Here the CDR3 DNA reads TGTGCCAGCAGGACCGGGACCATTCCCACAGATACGCAGTATTTT.